This T cell receptor (beta chain) came from a study of T cell repertoires in cytomegalovirus infection. Study context: Indications of both CMV infection and matching HLA type were provided by public TCR beta signatures.

TCRdb itself ran the reads through MiXCR, one entry per CDR3 protein. Seen here are approximately 500,000 distinct CDR3 sequences, 16% observed once, and the top ten hold 20% to 30%. There are many counts of this clonotype. V lost 5 bases and J 7 bases, leaving 16 bases between the germline ends. The CDR3 is made up of 14 amino acids. Germline CDR1 and CDR2: SEHNR and FQNEAQ (reference sequence). Material: CD8+ T cells from PBMCs. The source of this sequence is a human donor in good health (CMV status not recorded). Some clones in this sample may be carry-over from other donors' samples. The chain employs TRBV7-9 and TRBJ2-3; possibly TRBD2 for D (5 bases). The CDR3, as DNA: TGTGCCAGCAGCCCGATTGTATCGGGGAATACGCAGTATTTT. The encoded protein is CASSPIVSGNTQYF.